The sequence of this TCR beta chain was determined in a study of CD8+ T cells in alopecia areata. The CDR3 extends over 16 amino acids. Trimming at V came to 6 bases and at J to 0 bases, leaving 4 bases not matched to a gene. Germline CDR1 reads MNHEY; CDR2 reads SMNVEV (reference sequence). After isolation, RNA underwent reverse transcription to generate cDNA as the sequencing template. The table came from immunoSEQ multiplex PCR; TCRdb's copy has only in-frame clones and leaves some out. The profile shows roughly 150,000 clones, roughly 58% of them singletons. This clonotype was obtained from a human donor in good health. The V and J genes are TRBV27 and TRBJ2-1; 11 positions match TRBD1. The sequenced material came from CD8+ T cells sorted from blood. The CDR3 sequence is CASRDRGPDSYNEQFF. The CDR3, as DNA: TGTGCCAGCAGGGACAGGGGGCCGGACTCCTACAATGAGCAGTTCTTC.